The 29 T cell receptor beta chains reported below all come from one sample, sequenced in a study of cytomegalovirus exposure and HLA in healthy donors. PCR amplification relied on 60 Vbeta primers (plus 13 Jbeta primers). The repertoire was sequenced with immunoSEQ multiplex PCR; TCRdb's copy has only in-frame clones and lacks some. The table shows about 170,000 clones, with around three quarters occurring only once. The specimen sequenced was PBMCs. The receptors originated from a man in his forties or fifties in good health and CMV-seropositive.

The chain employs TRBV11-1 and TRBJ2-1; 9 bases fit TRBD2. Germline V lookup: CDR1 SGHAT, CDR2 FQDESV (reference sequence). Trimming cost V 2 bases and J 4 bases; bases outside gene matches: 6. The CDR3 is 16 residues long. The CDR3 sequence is CASSLNERGVYNEQFF. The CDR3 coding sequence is TGTGCCAGCAGCTTAAACGAGCGGGGGGTATACAATGAGCAGTTCTTC.

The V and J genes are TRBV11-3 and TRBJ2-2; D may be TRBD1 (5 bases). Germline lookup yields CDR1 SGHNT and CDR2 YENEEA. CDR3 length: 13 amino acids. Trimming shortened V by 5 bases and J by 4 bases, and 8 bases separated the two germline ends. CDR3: CASSRGTTGELFF. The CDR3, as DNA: TGTGCCAGCAGCAGGGGCACCACCGGGGAGCTGTTTTTT.

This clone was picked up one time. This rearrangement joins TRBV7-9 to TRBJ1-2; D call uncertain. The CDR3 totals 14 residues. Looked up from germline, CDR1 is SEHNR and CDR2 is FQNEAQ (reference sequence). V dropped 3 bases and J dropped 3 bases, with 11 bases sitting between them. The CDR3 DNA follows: TGTGCCAGCAGCTTTATCGTTGTTGACTATGGCTACACCTTC. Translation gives CASSFIVVDYGYTF.

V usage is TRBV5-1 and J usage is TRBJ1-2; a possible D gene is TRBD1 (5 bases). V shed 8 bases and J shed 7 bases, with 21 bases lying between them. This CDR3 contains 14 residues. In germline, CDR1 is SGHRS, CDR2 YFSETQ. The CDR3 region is CASSGTPGEGGYTF. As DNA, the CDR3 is TGCGCCAGTTCGGGGACTCCCGGCGAAGGTGGCTACACCTTC. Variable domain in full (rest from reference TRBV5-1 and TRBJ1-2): KAGVTQTPRYLIKTRGQQVTLSCSPISGHRSVSWYQQTPGQGLQFLFEYFSETQRNKGNFPGRFSGRQFSNSRSEMNVSTLELGDSALYLCASSGTPGEGGYTFGSGTRLTVV.

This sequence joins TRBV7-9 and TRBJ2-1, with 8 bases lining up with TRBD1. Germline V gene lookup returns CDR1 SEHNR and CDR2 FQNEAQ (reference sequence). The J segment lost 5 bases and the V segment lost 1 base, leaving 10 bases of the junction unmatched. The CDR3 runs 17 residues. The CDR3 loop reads CASSLGSGGPQNNEQFF. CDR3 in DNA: TGTGCCAGCAGCTTAGGGTCAGGGGGCCCACAGAACAATGAGCAGTTCTTC.

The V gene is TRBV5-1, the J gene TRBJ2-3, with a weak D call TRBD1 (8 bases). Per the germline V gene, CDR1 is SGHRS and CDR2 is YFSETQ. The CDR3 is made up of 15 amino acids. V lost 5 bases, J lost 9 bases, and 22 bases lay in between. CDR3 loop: CASRDRGGEMGTQYF. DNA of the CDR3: TGCGCCAGCAGAGACAGGGGAGGGGAGATGGGGACGCAGTATTTT. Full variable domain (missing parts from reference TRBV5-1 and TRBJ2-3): KAGVTQTPRYLIKTRGQQVTLSCSPISGHRSVSWYQQTPGQGLQFLFEYFSETQRNKGNFPGRFSGRQFSNSRSEMNVSTLELGDSALYLCASRDRGGEMGTQYFGPGTRLTVL.

This chain's CDR3 is CASSSAGTRGPTQYF. As DNA, the CDR3 is TGTGCCAGCAGCTCAGCCGGGACTAGGGGCCCGACCCAGTACTTC. The chain carries TRBV7-9 and TRBJ2-5; 8 positions agree with TRBD2. V was pared by 4 bases and J by 7 bases, with 11 bases of the junction left unmatched. Germline V gene sequence: CDR1 SEHNR, CDR2 FQNEAQ (reference sequence). The CDR3 has 15 amino acids. Full variable domain (rest looked up from reference TRBV7-9 and TRBJ2-5): DTGVSQNPRHKITKRGQNVTFRCDPISEHNRLYWYRQTLGQGPEFLTYFQNEAQLEKSRLLSDRFSAERPKGSFSTLEIQRTEQGDSAMYLCASSSAGTRGPTQYFGPGTRLLVL.

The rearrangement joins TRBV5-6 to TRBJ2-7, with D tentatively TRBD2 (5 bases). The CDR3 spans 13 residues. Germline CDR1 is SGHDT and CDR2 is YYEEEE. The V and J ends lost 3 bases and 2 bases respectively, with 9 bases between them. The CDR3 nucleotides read TGTGCCAGCAGCTCCCGGGATGCCTACGAGCAGTACTTC. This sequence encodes CASSSRDAYEQYF.

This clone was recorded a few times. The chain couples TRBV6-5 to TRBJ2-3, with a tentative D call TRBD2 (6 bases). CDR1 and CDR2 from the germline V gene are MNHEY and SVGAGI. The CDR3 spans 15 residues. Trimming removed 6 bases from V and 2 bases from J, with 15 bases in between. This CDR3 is CASSPPGGATDTQYF. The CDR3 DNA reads TGTGCCAGCAGCCCTCCCGGAGGGGCCACAGATACGCAGTATTTT.

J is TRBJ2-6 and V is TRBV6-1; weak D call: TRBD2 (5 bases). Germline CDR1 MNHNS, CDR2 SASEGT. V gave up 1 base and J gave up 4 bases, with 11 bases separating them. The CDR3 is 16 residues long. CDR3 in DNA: TGTGCCAGCAGTGAAGTACCGGGGTCGGGGGCCAACGTCCTGACTTTC. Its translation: CASSEVPGSGANVLTF.

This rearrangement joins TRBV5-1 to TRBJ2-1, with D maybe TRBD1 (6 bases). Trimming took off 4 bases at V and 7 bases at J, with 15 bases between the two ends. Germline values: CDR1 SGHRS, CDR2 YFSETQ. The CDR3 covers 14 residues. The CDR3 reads CASSLNQGRNEQFF. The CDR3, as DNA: TGCGCCAGCAGCCTCAACCAGGGGCGGAATGAGCAGTTCTTC.

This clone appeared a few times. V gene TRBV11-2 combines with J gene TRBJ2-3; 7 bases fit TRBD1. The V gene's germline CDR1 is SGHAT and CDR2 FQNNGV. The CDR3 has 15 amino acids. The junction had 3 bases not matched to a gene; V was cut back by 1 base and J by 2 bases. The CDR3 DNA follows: TGTGCCAGCAGCTTAGTAGGGGGCTCCACAGATACGCAGTATTTT. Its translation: CASSLVGGSTDTQYF. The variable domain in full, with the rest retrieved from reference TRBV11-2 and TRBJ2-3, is EAGVAQSPRYKIIEKRQSVAFWCNPISGHATLYWYQQILGQGPKLLIQFQNNGVVDDSQLPKDRFSAERLKGVDSTLKIQPAKLEDSAVYLCASSLVGGSTDTQYFGPGTRLTVL.

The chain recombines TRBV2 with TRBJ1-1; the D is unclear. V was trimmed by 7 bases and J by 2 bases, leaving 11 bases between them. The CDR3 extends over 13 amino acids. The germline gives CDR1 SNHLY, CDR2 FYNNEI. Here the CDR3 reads CASMWRDNTEAFF. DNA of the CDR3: TGTGCCAGCATGTGGAGGGATAACACTGAAGCTTTCTTT.

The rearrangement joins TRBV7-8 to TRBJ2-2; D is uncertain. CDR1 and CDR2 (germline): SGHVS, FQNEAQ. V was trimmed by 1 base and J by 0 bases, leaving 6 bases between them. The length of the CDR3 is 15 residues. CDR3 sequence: CASSLGRSNTGELFF. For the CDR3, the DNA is TGTGCCAGCAGCTTAGGCAGGTCGAACACCGGGGAGCTGTTTTTT.

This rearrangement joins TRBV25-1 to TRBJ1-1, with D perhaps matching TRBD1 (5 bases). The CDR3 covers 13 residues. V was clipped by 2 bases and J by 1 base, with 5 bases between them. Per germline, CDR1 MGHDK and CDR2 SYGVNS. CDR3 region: CASSEDRNTEAFF. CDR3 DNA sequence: TGTGCCAGCAGTGAAGACAGGAACACTGAAGCTTTCTTT.

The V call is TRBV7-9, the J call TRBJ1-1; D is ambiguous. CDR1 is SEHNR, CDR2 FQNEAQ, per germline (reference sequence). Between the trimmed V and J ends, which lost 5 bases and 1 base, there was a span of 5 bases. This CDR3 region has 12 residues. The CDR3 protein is CASSTSNTEAFF. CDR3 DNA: TGTGCCAGCAGCACATCGAACACTGAAGCTTTCTTT.

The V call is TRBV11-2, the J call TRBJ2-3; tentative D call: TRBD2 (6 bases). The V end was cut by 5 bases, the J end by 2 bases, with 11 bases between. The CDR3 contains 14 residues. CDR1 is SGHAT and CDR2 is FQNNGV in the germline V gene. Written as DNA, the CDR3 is TGTGCCAGCAGCCAACGACTAGTCACAGATACGCAGTATTTT. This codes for CASSQRLVTDTQYF.

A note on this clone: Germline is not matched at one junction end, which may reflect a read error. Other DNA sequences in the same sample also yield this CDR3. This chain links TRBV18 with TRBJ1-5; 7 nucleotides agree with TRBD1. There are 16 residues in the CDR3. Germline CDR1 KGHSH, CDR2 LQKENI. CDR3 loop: CASSPIRQGGNQPQHF. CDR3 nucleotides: TGTGCCAGCTCACCCATCCGACAGGGAGGCAATCAGCCTCAGCATTTT.

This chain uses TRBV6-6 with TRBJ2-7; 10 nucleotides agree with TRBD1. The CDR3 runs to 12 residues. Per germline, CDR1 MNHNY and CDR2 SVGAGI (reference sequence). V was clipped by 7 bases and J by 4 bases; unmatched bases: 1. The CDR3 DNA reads TGTGCCAGCAAGGACAGGGGGTACGAGCAGTACTTC. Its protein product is CASKDRGYEQYF.

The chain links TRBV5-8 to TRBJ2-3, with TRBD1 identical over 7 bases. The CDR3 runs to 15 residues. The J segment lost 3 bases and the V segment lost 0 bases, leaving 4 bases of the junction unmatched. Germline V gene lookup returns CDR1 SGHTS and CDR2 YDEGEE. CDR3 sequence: CASSLEHRGTDTQYF. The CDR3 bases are TGTGCCAGCAGCTTGGAGCACAGGGGAACAGATACGCAGTATTTT.

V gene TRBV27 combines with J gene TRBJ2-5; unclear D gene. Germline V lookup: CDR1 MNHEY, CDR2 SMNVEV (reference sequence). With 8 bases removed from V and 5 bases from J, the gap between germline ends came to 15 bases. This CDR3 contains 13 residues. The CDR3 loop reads CASATYNGETQYF. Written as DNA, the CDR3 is TGTGCCAGCGCGACCTACAACGGGGAGACCCAGTACTTC.

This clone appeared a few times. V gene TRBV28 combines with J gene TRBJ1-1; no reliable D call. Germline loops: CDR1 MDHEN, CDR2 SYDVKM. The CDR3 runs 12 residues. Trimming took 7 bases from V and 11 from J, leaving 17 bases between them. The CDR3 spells CASMHSQWLAFF. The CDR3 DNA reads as TGTGCCAGCATGCACTCACAGTGGCTGGCTTTCTTT.

The CDR3 sequence: CASSVVTSGVGDTQYF. The CDR3 DNA reads TGTGCCAGCAGCGTAGTGACTAGCGGGGTGGGAGATACGCAGTATTTT. The chain couples TRBV9 to TRBJ2-3; TRBD2 matches 11 bases. CDR3 length: 16 residues. V lost 0 bases, J lost 5 bases, and 5 bases stayed unmatched. From germline, CDR1 is SGDLS and CDR2 YYNGEE.

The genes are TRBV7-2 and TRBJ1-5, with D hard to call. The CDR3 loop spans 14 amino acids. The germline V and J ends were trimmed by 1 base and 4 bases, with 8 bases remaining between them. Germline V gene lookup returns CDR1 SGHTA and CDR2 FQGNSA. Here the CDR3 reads CASSLDSTNQPQHF. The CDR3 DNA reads TGTGCCAGCAGCTTAGACAGTACTAATCAGCCCCAGCATTTT.

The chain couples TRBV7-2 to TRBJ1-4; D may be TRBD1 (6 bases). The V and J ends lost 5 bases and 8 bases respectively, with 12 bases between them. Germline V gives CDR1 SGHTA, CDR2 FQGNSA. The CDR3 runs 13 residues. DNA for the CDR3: TGTGCCAGCAGCCCAGGGGTCCCCGAAAAACTGTTTTTT. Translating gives CASSPGVPEKLFF.

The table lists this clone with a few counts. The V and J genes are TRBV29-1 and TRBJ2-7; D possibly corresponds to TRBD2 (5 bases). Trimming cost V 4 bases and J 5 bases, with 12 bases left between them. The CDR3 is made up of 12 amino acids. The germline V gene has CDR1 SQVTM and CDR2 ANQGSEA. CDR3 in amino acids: CSVVEGTDEQYF. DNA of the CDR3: TGCAGCGTTGTTGAGGGAACAGACGAGCAGTACTTC.

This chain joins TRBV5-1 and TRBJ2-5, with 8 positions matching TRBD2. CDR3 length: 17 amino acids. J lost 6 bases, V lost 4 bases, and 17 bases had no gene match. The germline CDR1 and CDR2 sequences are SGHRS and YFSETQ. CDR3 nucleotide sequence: TGCGCCAGCAGCCCGGTTGGGGGGGCTAGCGGGCATCAGACCCAGTACTTC. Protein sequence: CASSPVGGASGHQTQYF.

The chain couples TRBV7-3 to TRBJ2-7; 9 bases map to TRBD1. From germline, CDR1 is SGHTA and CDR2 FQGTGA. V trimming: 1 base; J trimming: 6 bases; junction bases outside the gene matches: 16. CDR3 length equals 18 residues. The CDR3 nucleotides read TGTGCCAGCAGCTTAATCATAGTTTTGGACAGGGGTTTCGGCGAGCAGTACTTC. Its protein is CASSLIIVLDRGFGEQYF.

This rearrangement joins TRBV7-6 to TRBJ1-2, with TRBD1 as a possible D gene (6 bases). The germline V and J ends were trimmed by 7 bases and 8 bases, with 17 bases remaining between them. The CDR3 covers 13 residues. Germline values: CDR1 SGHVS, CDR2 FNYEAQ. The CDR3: CASTPGGPRGYTF. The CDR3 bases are TGTGCCAGCACCCCTGGGGGCCCGCGGGGCTACACCTTC.